This is a list of T cell receptor beta chains from one sample in a study of cytomegalovirus exposure and HLA in healthy donors. Sequenced by immunoSEQ multiplex PCR; TCRdb stores in-frame clones only, minus some. The sample contains about 120,000 clones, roughly 72% of which appear only once. Sample: PBMCs. All receptors derive from a male donor in good health and CMV-seronegative. Each CDR3 is given with its conserved first and last residue.

v_call: TRBV4-3; j_call: TRBJ2-6; cdr3_aa: CASSQFRGQGSSGANVLTF
v_call: TRBV4-1; j_call: TRBJ2-5; cdr3_aa: CASSRDPWTGGETQYF
v_call: TRBV10-3; j_call: TRBJ2-1; cdr3_aa: CAISESTSGLSYNEQFF
v_call: TRBV4-3; j_call: TRBJ1-2; cdr3_aa: CASSLSGRVGYGYTF
v_call: TRBV27; j_call: TRBJ1-2; cdr3_aa: CASSPRVSYGYTF
v_call: TRBV7-9; j_call: TRBJ1-1; cdr3_aa: CASSLGGGTEAFF
v_call: TRBV7-2; j_call: TRBJ2-3; cdr3_aa: CASSSQGASKDTQYF
v_call: TRBV9; j_call: TRBJ1-5; cdr3_aa: CASSAGTNSNQPQHF
v_call: TRBV2; j_call: TRBJ2-5; cdr3_aa: CASRERTGGQETQYF
v_call: TRBV9; j_call: TRBJ2-1; cdr3_aa: CASSVDLGTAGGGYEQFF
v_call: TRBV28; j_call: TRBJ1-5; cdr3_aa: CASSFLRVSNQPQHF
v_call: TRBV14; j_call: TRBJ2-7; cdr3_aa: CASSQAGRDEQYF
v_call: TRBV5-1; j_call: TRBJ2-7; cdr3_aa: CASSRTGSDEQYF
v_call: TRBV28; j_call: TRBJ1-1; cdr3_aa: CASGRVGTEAFF
v_call: TRBV28; j_call: TRBJ2-7; cdr3_aa: CASSFGTDYEQYF
v_call: TRBV7-2; j_call: TRBJ2-2; cdr3_aa: CASSLGPAANTGELFF
v_call: TRBV28; j_call: TRBJ2-1; cdr3_aa: CASSLLIGGRSEQFF
v_call: TRBV28; j_call: TRBJ1-1; cdr3_aa: CASSLGGARAFF
v_call: TRBV4-1; j_call: TRBJ2-7; cdr3_aa: CASSLRAGTNYEQYF
v_call: TRBV4-1; j_call: TRBJ2-5; cdr3_aa: CASSSALAGVRETQYF
v_call: TRBV30; j_call: TRBJ2-7; cdr3_aa: CAWSARRYEQYF
v_call: TRBV19; j_call: TRBJ1-6; cdr3_aa: CASSIREAPDSPLHF
v_call: TRBV7-9; j_call: TRBJ2-1; cdr3_aa: CASSFPGYNEQFF
v_call: TRBV19; j_call: TRBJ2-3; cdr3_aa: CASSDPTMSTDTQYF
v_call: TRBV29-1; j_call: TRBJ1-1; cdr3_aa: CSVVDRGTNTEAFF
v_call: TRBV5-6; j_call: TRBJ2-1; cdr3_aa: CASSLTVGVQFF
v_call: TRBV18; j_call: TRBJ2-7; cdr3_aa: CASSPTSGLAGGPEQYF
v_call: TRBV15; j_call: TRBJ2-6; cdr3_aa: CATSRDRGSGANVLTF
v_call: TRBV4-3; j_call: TRBJ2-7; cdr3_aa: CASSQDLGGSYEQYF
v_call: TRBV19; j_call: TRBJ1-5; cdr3_aa: CASSIFTGNQPQHF
v_call: TRBV7-6; j_call: TRBJ2-1; cdr3_aa: CASSLGGGDYNEQFF
v_call: TRBV4-2; j_call: TRBJ2-3; cdr3_aa: CASSQDASGRVVGTDTQYF
v_call: TRBV28; j_call: TRBJ2-7; cdr3_aa: CASSEVSGRFNEQYF
v_call: TRBV14; j_call: TRBJ2-1; cdr3_aa: CASSQGLASYNEQFF
v_call: TRBV5-5; j_call: TRBJ1-5; cdr3_aa: CASSLGSGVNQPQHF
v_call: TRBV6-4; j_call: TRBJ2-3; cdr3_aa: CASSDSWGGPDTQYF
v_call: TRBV4-3; j_call: TRBJ2-5; cdr3_aa: CASSQDNRQETQYF
v_call: TRBV6-5; j_call: TRBJ2-2; cdr3_aa: CASSGQGNTGELFF
v_call: TRBV9; j_call: TRBJ1-6; cdr3_aa: CASSPAGYHNSPLHF
v_call: TRBV15; j_call: TRBJ2-5; cdr3_aa: CATSRETSGVGETQYF
v_call: TRBV4-2; j_call: TRBJ2-7; cdr3_aa: CASSQDMSAEQYF
v_call: TRBV19; j_call: TRBJ1-4; cdr3_aa: CASSPGQGFPTNEKLFF
v_call: TRBV27; j_call: TRBJ1-2; cdr3_aa: CASSRAQAGSGYTF
v_call: TRBV7-9; j_call: TRBJ2-3; cdr3_aa: CASSYSDTQYF
v_call: TRBV27; j_call: TRBJ1-6; cdr3_aa: CAAALDRGTGPLHF
v_call: TRBV5-6; j_call: TRBJ2-3; cdr3_aa: CASSVPSTDTQYF
v_call: TRBV4-1; j_call: TRBJ2-7; cdr3_aa: CASSPSPGTGNPYEQYF
v_call: TRBV7-2; j_call: TRBJ1-5; cdr3_aa: CASSGDSDYQPQHF
v_call: TRBV5-4; j_call: TRBJ2-7; cdr3_aa: CASSLELAGAYEQYF
v_call: TRBV15; j_call: NA; cdr3_aa: CATSRDLDRSYEQYF
v_call: TRBV27; j_call: TRBJ1-3; cdr3_aa: CASSPRQGPGNTIYF
v_call: TRBV4-1; j_call: TRBJ2-1; cdr3_aa: CASSQLLVNEQFF
v_call: TRBV5-5; j_call: TRBJ2-1; cdr3_aa: CASSTIAGRAINEQFF
v_call: TRBV6-5; j_call: TRBJ1-1; cdr3_aa: CASTDSRRFDTEAFF
v_call: TRBV6-4; j_call: TRBJ1-2; cdr3_aa: CASSSSGGGTSYGYTF
v_call: TRBV7-8; j_call: TRBJ1-5; cdr3_aa: CASSLAPWEGSNQPQHF
v_call: TRBV7-6; j_call: TRBJ1-1; cdr3_aa: CASSLGSRGTVHTEAFF
v_call: TRBV7-2; j_call: TRBJ2-3; cdr3_aa: CASSLGSLQDTQYF
v_call: TRBV7-9; j_call: TRBJ1-6; cdr3_aa: CASSPDDPRRNSPLHF